The clone carrying this T cell receptor (beta chain) was seen just once. The antigen is unknown. The data are from a study of cytomegalovirus exposure and HLA in healthy donors. Study in general: Around 80 million unique TCR sequences came from HLA-typed donors in an early release. Membership in the Caucasian-associated ancestry cluster was found for about 80% of 398 genotyped donors.

Study results and caveats: Immune exposure was documented only through CMV serostatus. Some V segments (TRBV6-2 and TRBV6-3 among them) were excluded as indistinguishable.

V shed 5 bases, J shed 0 bases, and the junction held 6 bases outside the gene matches. CDR1 is LNHDA and CDR2 is SQIVND in the germline V gene (reference sequence). This CDR3 contains 15 residues. PCR amplification relied on 60 Vbeta primers (plus 13 Jbeta primers). Profiled with immunoSEQ multiplex PCR; TCRdb holds only in-frame clones, not every one. This table has approximately 170,000 clones, about 76% appearing once. The sequencing sample was made of PBMCs. The sequence was collected from a male donor in good health and CMV-seropositive. The rearrangement links TRBV19 to TRBJ1-2; 7 bases match TRBD1. The CDR3 region has the DNA TGTGCCAGTAGTGTCGGACAGGATTCTAACTATGGCTACACCTTC. Its translation: CASSVGQDSNYGYTF.